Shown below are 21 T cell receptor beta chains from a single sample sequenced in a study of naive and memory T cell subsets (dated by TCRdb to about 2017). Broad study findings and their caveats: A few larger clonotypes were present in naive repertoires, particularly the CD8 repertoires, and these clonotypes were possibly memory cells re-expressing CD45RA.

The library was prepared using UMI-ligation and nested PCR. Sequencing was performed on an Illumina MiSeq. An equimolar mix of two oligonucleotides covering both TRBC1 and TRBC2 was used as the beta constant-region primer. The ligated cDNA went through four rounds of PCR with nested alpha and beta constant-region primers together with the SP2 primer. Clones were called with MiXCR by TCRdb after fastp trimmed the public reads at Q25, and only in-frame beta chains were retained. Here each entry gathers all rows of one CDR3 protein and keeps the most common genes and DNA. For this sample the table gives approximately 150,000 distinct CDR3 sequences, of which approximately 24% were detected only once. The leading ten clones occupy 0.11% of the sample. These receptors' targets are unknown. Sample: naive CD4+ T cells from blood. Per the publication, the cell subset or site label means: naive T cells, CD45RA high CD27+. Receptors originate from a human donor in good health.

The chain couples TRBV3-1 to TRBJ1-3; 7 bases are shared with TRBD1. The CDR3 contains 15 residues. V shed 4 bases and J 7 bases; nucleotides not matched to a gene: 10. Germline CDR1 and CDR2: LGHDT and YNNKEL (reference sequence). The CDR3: CASSRGGAGPNTIYF. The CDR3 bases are TGTGCCAGCAGCCGAGGGGGCGCCGGTCCGAACACCATATATTTT.

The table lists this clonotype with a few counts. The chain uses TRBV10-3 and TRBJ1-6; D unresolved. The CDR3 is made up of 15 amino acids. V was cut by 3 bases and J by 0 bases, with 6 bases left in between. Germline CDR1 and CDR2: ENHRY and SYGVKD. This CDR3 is CAISERGSYNSPLHF. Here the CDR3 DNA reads TGTGCCATCAGTGAACGGGGCTCCTATAATTCACCCCTCCACTTT.

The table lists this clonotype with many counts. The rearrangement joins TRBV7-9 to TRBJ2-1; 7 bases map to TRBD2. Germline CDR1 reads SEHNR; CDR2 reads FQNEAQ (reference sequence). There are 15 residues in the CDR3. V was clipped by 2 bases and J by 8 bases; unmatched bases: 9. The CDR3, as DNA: TGTGCCAGCAGCTTACGAGGCGGGGGAAGGGATGAGCAGTTCTTC. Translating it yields CASSLRGGGRDEQFF. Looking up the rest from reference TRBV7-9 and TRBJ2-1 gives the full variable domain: DTGVSQNPRHKITKRGQNVTFRCDPISEHNRLYWYRQTLGQGPEFLTYFQNEAQLEKSRLLSDRFSAERPKGSFSTLEIQRTEQGDSAMYLCASSLRGGGRDEQFFGPGTRLTVL.

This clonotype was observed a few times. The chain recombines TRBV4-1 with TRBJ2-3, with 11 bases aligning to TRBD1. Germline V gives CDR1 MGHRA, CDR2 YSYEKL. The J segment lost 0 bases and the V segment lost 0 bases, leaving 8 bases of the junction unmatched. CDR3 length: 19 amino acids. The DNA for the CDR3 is TGCGCCAGCAGCCAAGAAGGGGACAGGGGGTTCGCGAGCACAGATACGCAGTATTTT. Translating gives CASSQEGDRGFASTDTQYF.

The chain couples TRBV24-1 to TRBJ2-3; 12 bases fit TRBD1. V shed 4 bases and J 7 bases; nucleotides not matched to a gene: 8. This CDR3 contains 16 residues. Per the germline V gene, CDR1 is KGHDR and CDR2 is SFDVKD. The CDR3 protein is CATSDRGTGGLYTQYF. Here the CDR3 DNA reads TGTGCCACCAGTGACCGGGGGACAGGGGGCCTGTATACGCAGTATTTT.

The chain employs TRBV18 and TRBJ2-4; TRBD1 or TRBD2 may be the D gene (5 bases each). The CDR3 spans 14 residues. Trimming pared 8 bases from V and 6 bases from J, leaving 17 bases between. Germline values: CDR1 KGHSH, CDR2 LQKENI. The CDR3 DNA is TGTGCCAGCAACGAGCGTGGGACGGGAAACATTCAGTACTTC. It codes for CASNERGTGNIQYF. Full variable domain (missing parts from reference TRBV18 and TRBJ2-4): NAGVMQNPRHLVRRRGQEARLRCSPMKGHSHVYWYRQLPEEGLKFMVYLQKENIIDESGMPKERFSAEFPKEGPSILRIQQVVRGDSAAYFCASNERGTGNIQYFGAGTRLSVL.

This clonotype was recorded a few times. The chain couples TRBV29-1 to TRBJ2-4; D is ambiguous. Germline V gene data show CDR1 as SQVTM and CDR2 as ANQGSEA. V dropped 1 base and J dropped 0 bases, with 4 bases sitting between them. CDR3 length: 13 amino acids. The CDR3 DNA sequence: TGCAGCGTTGAAGCGGGAGCCAAAAACATTCAGTACTTC. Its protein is CSVEAGAKNIQYF. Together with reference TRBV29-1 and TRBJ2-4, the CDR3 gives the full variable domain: SAVISQKPSRDICQRGTSLTIQCQVDSQVTMMFWYRQQPGQSLTLIATANQGSEATYESGFVIDKFPISRPNLTFSTLTVSNMSPEDSSIYLCSVEAGAKNIQYFGAGTRLSVL.

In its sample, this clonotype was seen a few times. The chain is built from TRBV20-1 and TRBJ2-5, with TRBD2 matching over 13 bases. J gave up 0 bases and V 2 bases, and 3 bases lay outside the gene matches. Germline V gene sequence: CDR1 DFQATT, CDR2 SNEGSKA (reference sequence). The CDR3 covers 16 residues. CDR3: CSARSGLAGHQETQYF. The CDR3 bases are TGCAGTGCTAGATCGGGACTAGCGGGACACCAAGAGACCCAGTACTTC.

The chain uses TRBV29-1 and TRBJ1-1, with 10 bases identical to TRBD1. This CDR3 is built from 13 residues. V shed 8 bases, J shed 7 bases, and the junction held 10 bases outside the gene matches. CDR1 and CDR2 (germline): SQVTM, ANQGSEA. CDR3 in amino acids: CSPLRTGGGEAFF. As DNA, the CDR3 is TGCAGCCCATTACGGACAGGGGGGGGTGAAGCTTTCTTT.

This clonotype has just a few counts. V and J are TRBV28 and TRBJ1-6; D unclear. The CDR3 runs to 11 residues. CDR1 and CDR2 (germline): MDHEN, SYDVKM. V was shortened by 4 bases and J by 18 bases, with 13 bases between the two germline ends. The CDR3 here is CASSSGPRPHF. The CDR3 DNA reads TGTGCCAGCAGTTCCGGGCCACGTCCCCACTTT.

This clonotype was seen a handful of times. The CDR3 DNA reads TGTGCCAGCAGTTTGAAGGGGGAGGGCTATGGCTACACCTTC. Translated: CASSLKGEGYGYTF. This sequence joins TRBV27 and TRBJ1-2; the D gene is possibly TRBD1 (6 bases). V was pared by 3 bases and J by 4 bases, with 12 bases between. The CDR3 totals 14 residues. CDR1 and CDR2 from the germline V gene are MNHEY and SMNVEV (reference sequence).

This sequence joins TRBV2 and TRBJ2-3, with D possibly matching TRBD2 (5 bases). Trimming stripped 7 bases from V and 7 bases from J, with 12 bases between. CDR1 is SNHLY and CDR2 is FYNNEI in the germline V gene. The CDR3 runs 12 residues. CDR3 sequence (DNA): TGTGCCAGCATGGGGAGTCGGTATACGCAGTATTTT. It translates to CASMGSRYTQYF.

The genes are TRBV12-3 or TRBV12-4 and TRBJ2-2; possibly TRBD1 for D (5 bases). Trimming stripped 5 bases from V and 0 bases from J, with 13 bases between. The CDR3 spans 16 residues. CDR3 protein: CASSTHDRSNTGELFF. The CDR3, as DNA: TGTGCCAGCAGTACTCACGACAGATCGAACACCGGGGAGCTGTTTTTT.

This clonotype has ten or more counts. DNA of the CDR3: TGTGCCACCAGTGAGCAGGGTACGCAGTATTTT. This sequence encodes CATSEQGTQYF. This chain connects TRBV24-1 to TRBJ2-3; D possibly corresponds to TRBD1 (5 bases). The germline CDR1 and CDR2 sequences are KGHDR and SFDVKD. The CDR3 length is 11 residues. V was trimmed by 4 bases and J by 8 bases, leaving 6 bases between them.

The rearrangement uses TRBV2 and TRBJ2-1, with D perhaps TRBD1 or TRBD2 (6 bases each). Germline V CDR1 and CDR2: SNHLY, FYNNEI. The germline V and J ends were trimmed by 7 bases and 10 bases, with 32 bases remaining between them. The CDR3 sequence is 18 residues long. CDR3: CASTLSGLRLQGEGEQFF. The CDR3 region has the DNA TGTGCCAGCACCCTCAGCGGGCTTCGATTACAGGGAGAGGGGGAGCAGTTCTTC.

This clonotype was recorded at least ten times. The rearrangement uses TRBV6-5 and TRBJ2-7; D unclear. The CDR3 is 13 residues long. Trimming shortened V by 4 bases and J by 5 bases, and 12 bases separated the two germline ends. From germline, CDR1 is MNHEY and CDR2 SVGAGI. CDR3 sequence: CASSFSRNHEQYF. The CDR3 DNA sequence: TGTGCCAGCAGTTTCTCCAGGAACCACGAGCAGTACTTC.

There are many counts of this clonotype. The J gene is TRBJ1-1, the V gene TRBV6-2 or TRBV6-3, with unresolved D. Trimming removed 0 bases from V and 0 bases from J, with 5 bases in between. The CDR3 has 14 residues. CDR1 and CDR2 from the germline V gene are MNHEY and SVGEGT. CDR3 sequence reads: CASSYSAMNTEAFF. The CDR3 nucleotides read TGTGCCAGCAGTTACTCGGCGATGAACACTGAAGCTTTCTTT.

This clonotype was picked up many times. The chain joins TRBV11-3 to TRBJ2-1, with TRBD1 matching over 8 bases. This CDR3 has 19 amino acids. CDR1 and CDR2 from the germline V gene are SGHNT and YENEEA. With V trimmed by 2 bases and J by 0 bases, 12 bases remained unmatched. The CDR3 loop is CASSLPSRTGPHSYNEQFF. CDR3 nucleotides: TGTGCCAGCAGCTTACCTTCAAGGACAGGGCCACACTCCTACAATGAGCAGTTCTTC.

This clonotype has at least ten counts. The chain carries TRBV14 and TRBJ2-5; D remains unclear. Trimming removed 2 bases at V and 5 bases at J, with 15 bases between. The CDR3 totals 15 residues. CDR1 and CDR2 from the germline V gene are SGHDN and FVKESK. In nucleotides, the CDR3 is TGTGCCAGCAGCCAAACACGGTCGCCAGTCGAGACCCAGTACTTC. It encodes CASSQTRSPVETQYF. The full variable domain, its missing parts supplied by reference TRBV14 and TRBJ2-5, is EAGVTQFPSHSVIEKGQTVTLRCDPISGHDNLYWYRRVMGKEIKFLLHFVKESKQDESGMPNNRFLAERTGGTYSTLKVQPAELEDSGVYFCASSQTRSPVETQYFGPGTRLLVL.

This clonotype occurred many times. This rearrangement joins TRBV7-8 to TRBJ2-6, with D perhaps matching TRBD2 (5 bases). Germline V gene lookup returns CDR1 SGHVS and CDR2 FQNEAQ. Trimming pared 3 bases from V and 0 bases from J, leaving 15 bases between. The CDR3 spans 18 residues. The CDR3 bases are TGTGCCAGCAGCTTTCGGACTCGCCACACCTCTGGGGCCAACGTCCTGACTTTC. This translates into CASSFRTRHTSGANVLTF.

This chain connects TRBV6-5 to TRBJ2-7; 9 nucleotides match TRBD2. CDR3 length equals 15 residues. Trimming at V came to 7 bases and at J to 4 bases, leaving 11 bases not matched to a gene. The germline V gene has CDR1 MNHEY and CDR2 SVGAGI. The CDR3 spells CASTDVLSGRYEQYF. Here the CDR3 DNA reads TGTGCCAGCACTGATGTTCTTAGCGGGAGATACGAGCAGTACTTC.